Following are 23 T cell receptor beta chains from one sample sequenced in a study of cytomegalovirus exposure and HLA in healthy donors. Amplification used 60 Vbeta primers and 13 Jbeta primers. Sequencing used immunoSEQ multiplex PCR; TCRdb keeps in-frame clones, though not all of them. The data hold roughly 150,000 clones, with 75% to 90% observed a single time. Sequenced sample: PBMCs. These receptors were taken from a woman between 18 and 29 years old in good health and CMV-seronegative.

The chain employs TRBV2 and TRBJ2-5, with 8 bases identical to TRBD1. This CDR3 is 13 amino acids long. Germline lookup yields CDR1 SNHLY and CDR2 FYNNEI. J lost 4 bases, V lost 7 bases, and 5 bases had no gene match. In DNA, the CDR3 is TGTGCCAGCAAGGTGACAGGGGTAGAGACCCAGTACTTC. Its translation is CASKVTGVETQYF.

The chain couples TRBV6-1 to TRBJ1-4, with D possibly TRBD1 on 5 matching bases. V lost 0 bases to trimming and J lost 4 bases, with 12 bases between them. This CDR3 spans 16 amino acids. Germline V gene sequence: CDR1 MNHNS, CDR2 SASEGT. The CDR3 sequence is CASSEAWGGSNEKLFF. CDR3 sequence (DNA): TGTGCCAGCAGTGAAGCGTGGGGGGGGAGTAATGAAAAACTGTTTTTT.

V and J are TRBV5-1 and TRBJ2-7; D unresolved. The CDR3 is 12 amino acids. The V end was cut by 2 bases, the J end by 7 bases, with 10 bases between. Germline V gene data show CDR1 as SGHRS and CDR2 as YFSETQ. The CDR3 loop reads CASSFPPGEQYF. CDR3 nucleotides: TGCGCCAGCAGCTTCCCTCCCGGGGAGCAGTACTTC.

V gene TRBV19 combines with J gene TRBJ1-1, with a weak D call TRBD1 (6 bases). V was pared by 10 bases and J by 4 bases, with 13 bases between. From germline, CDR1 is LNHDA and CDR2 SQIVND (reference sequence). The CDR3 is 12 residues long. The CDR3 DNA reads as TGTGCCACCGGAAGGGGGGGCACTGAAGCTTTCTTT. Translating gives CATGRGGTEAFF.

This clone is a singleton in its sample. The rearrangement links TRBV4-2 to TRBJ1-6; D is possibly TRBD1 (6 bases). The ends were cut back, 1 base at V and 11 bases at J, with 21 bases in the middle. Per germline, CDR1 LGHNA and CDR2 YNFKEQ. This CDR3 is built from 17 residues. The DNA for the CDR3 is TGTGCCAGCAGCCAAGTTGCCGAGGGGGTCTCGCTACCACCCCTCCACTTT. Protein product: CASSQVAEGVSLPPLHF.

The CDR3 DNA follows: TGTGCCAGCAGCTCGGGGGGGAACACTGAAGCTTTCTTT. It codes for CASSSGGNTEAFF. The V gene is TRBV7-8, the J gene TRBJ1-1, with D tentatively TRBD1 (5 bases). The germline V gene has CDR1 SGHVS and CDR2 FQNEAQ. The CDR3 sequence is 13 residues long. Trimming cost V 4 bases and J 1 base, with 7 bases left between them. The variable domain in full, with the rest retrieved from reference TRBV7-8 and TRBJ1-1, is GAGVSQSPRYKVAKRGQDVALRCDPISGHVSLFWYQQALGQGPEFLTYFQNEAQLDKSGLPSDRFFAERPEGSVSTLKIQRTQQEDSAVYLCASSSGGNTEAFFGQGTRLTVV.

The chain employs TRBV6-1 and TRBJ1-2; TRBD1 aligns across 9 bases. Unmatched junction bases numbered 9, after V lost 6 bases and J lost 4 bases. CDR3 length equals 15 residues. Germline CDR1 reads MNHNS; CDR2 reads SASEGT. The CDR3 DNA sequence: TGTGCCAGCAGGGGGGACAGGGTAGGATCCTATGGCTACACCTTC. Encoded protein: CASRGDRVGSYGYTF.

V and J are TRBV27 and TRBJ2-1, with 8 bases identical to TRBD2. This CDR3 has 16 residues. The germline CDR1 and CDR2 sequences are MNHEY and SMNVEV (reference sequence). V dropped 6 bases and J dropped 4; count of bases not matched to a gene: 11. This CDR3 reads CASRDGRGGWYNEQFF. Here the CDR3 DNA reads TGTGCCAGCAGGGACGGGAGGGGCGGCTGGTACAATGAGCAGTTCTTC.

The V call is TRBV19, the J call TRBJ2-7, with 8 positions matching TRBD1. After removal of 5 bases from V and 3 bases from J, the junction contained 6 bases not matched to a gene. Germline assignment: CDR1 LNHDA and CDR2 SQIVND (reference sequence). The CDR3 consists of 14 residues. CDR3 sequence: CASSGQGINYEQYF. The CDR3 nucleotides are TGTGCCAGTAGTGGACAGGGTATCAACTACGAGCAGTACTTC.

Here the CDR3 reads CASSSLAGGGKSTDTQYF. CDR3 coding DNA: TGTGCCAGCAGCTCACTAGCGGGGGGCGGGAAGAGCACAGATACGCAGTATTTT. V and J are TRBV7-2 and TRBJ2-3, with 12 bases fitting TRBD2. The CDR3 has 18 amino acids. The V segment lost 4 bases and the J segment 0 bases; nucleotides outside the gene matches: 8. Germline CDR1 reads SGHTA; CDR2 reads FQGNSA.

This clone occurred once. The rearrangement uses TRBV9 and TRBJ1-2; no definite D call. The CDR3 covers 12 residues. Germline CDR1 and CDR2: SGDLS and YYNGEE. The V gene lost 4 bases and the J gene lost 8 bases, with 12 bases spanning the gap. The CDR3 reads CASSLRGTGYTF. The CDR3, as DNA: TGTGCCAGCAGCCTCCGGGGAACGGGCTACACCTTC.

This clone is a singleton in its sample. The chain has TRBV2 and TRBJ1-6; 9 bases agree with TRBD1. V lost 8 bases to trimming and J lost 0 bases; unmatched junction nucleotides: 5. This CDR3 comprises 16 residues. Germline V gene sequence: CDR1 SNHLY, CDR2 FYNNEI. This chain's CDR3 is CASRDRVSSYNSPLHF. CDR3 bases: TGTGCCAGCCGGGACAGGGTGAGCTCCTATAATTCACCCCTCCACTTT.

J is TRBJ2-3 and V is TRBV14, with D hard to call. Trimming shortened V by 0 bases and J by 0 bases, and 10 bases separated the two germline ends. This CDR3 comprises 16 residues. CDR1 is SGHDN and CDR2 is FVKESK in the germline V gene. The CDR3 is CASSQEELTSTDTQYF. In nucleotides, the CDR3 is TGTGCCAGCAGCCAAGAGGAGCTCACTAGCACAGATACGCAGTATTTT.

The chain uses TRBV7-8 and TRBJ2-5, with 7 bases fitting TRBD1. With the DNA end fitting TRBJ2-7 better, the J assignment may be wrong. CDR1 SGHVS and CDR2 FQNEAQ come from the germline V gene. This CDR3 comprises 14 residues. CDR3 region: CASSWQGVYYEQYF. As DNA, the CDR3 is TGTGCCAGCAGCTGGCAGGGGGTTTATTACGAGCAGTACTTC.

This chain links TRBV30 with TRBJ1-1; 10 bases fit TRBD1. The CDR3 sequence is 13 residues long. The V gene end was trimmed by 3 bases and the J gene end by 4 bases; junction bases not matched to a gene: 2. Germline V CDR1 and CDR2: GTSNPN, SVGIG (reference sequence). Here the CDR3 reads CAWRGTGATEAFF. CDR3 DNA sequence: TGTGCCTGGAGGGGGACAGGGGCCACTGAAGCTTTCTTT. Full variable domain (outside the CDR3, taken from reference TRBV30 and TRBJ1-1): SQTIHQWPATLVQPVGSPLSLECTVEGTSNPNLYWYRQAAGRGLQLLFYSVGIGQISSEVPQNLSASRPQDRQFILSSKKLLLSDSGFYLCAWRGTGATEAFFGQGTRLTVV.

The CDR3 DNA sequence: TGTGCCAGCAGTGAATGGCTAGCGGGGAACACAGATACGCAGTATTTT. Amino acid sequence: CASSEWLAGNTDTQYF. The genes are TRBV2 and TRBJ2-3, with 9 bases matching TRBD2. Germline lookup yields CDR1 SNHLY and CDR2 FYNNEI. The CDR3 length is 16 residues. Trimming removed 2 bases from V and 2 bases from J; junction bases left unmatched: 5.

The rearrangement uses TRBV7-9 and TRBJ2-7; TRBD2 might be the D (5 bases). From germline, CDR1 is SEHNR and CDR2 FQNEAQ (reference sequence). The CDR3 spans 14 residues. Trimming took off 8 bases at V and 4 bases at J, with 18 bases between the two ends. Here the CDR3 reads CASGRTEAKYEQYF. CDR3 nucleotides: TGTGCCAGCGGTCGGACGGAGGCTAAATACGAGCAGTACTTC.

The V gene is TRBV7-3, the J gene TRBJ1-2; 8 nucleotides line up with TRBD1. The CDR3 runs 16 residues. Germline V lookup: CDR1 SGHTA, CDR2 FQGTGA. V lost 5 bases and J lost 6; bases outside the gene matches: 14. CDR3 in DNA: TGTGCCAGCAGCCCCCAACCGCGGACAGGGTTCGATGGCTACACCTTC. The encoded protein is CASSPQPRTGFDGYTF.

The chain couples TRBV9 to TRBJ1-2, with D uncertain. The germline V gene has CDR1 SGDLS and CDR2 YYNGEE. This CDR3 spans 15 amino acids. V lost 0 bases and J lost 7, with 16 bases in between. CDR3 nucleotide sequence: TGTGCCAGCAGCGTAGCCTCATGGGGAGTGGGTGGCTACACCTTC. It translates to CASSVASWGVGGYTF.

The rearrangement links TRBV27 to TRBJ1-5; 7 positions match TRBD1. This CDR3 has 14 amino acids. V was pared by 6 bases and J by 7 bases, with 9 bases of the junction left unmatched. The germline CDR1 and CDR2 sequences are MNHEY and SMNVEV (reference sequence). The CDR3 coding sequence is TGTGCCAGCAGCCCGGACAGGTCGCGGCAGCCCCAGCATTTT. Protein product: CASSPDRSRQPQHF.

This clone has just one count. CDR3: CASSPRPGQGEAFF. As DNA, the CDR3 is TGTGCCAGCAGCCCCCGCCCGGGACAGGGTGAAGCTTTCTTT. The J gene is TRBJ1-1, the V gene TRBV7-9; TRBD1 matches at 9 bases. This CDR3 contains 14 residues. With V trimmed by 5 bases and J by 7 bases, 8 bases remained unmatched. Germline V gives CDR1 SEHNR, CDR2 FQNEAQ (reference sequence).

V usage is TRBV2 and J usage is TRBJ2-1; 11 bases align to TRBD2. The CDR3 spans 13 residues. V dropped 7 bases and J dropped 10; count of bases not matched to a gene: 6. Germline CDR1 SNHLY, CDR2 FYNNEI. The CDR3 sequence is CASTETSGTEQFF. CDR3 nucleotides: TGTGCCAGCACTGAGACTAGCGGGACGGAGCAGTTCTTC.

This clone was observed a single time. The chain is built from TRBV20-1 and TRBJ2-3; D is unresolved. The CDR3 has 10 residues. The V end was cut by 6 bases, the J end by 6 bases, with 7 bases between. Germline assignment: CDR1 DFQATT and CDR2 SNEGSKA (reference sequence). The CDR3 region has the DNA TGCAGTGCAACAGAGGATACGCAGTATTTT. Translation: CSATEDTQYF.